This T cell receptor beta chain emerged from a study of cytomegalovirus exposure and HLA in healthy donors. In the study overall: Sequencing of some 190 million T cells in an earlier analysis found more than 100 million unique TCR beta sequences. Overall study findings and caveats: The dataset shows that most TCR sequences were rare, while some public TCRs occurred in many donors. The study flagged some 170 TCR beta chains as cytomegalovirus-associated. Among CMV-associated TCR beta chains, most appeared HLA-restricted in a later analysis.

Researchers ran the PCR with 60 Vbeta and 13 Jbeta primers. The protocol was immunoSEQ multiplex PCR, while the TCRdb copy is restricted to in-frame clones and leaves out a portion. Found here are 140,000 to 150,000 clones, about 66% of them singletons; the top ten hold approximately 1.7%. About this clone: Its target is not known.

The V gene lost 3 bases and the J gene lost 5 bases, with 10 bases spanning the gap. This CDR3 is 14 amino acids long. In germline, CDR1 is SEHNR, CDR2 FQNEAQ (reference sequence). Sequenced sample: PBMCs. The sequence was collected from a male donor in good health and CMV-seronegative. The gene calls are TRBV7-9 and TRBJ1-4; perhaps TRBD1 as D (5 bases). The CDR3 DNA reads as TGTGCCAGCAGCTTGGGTTCAGGGAATGAAAAACTGTTTTTT. Translating it yields CASSLGSGNEKLFF. Full variable domain (missing parts from reference TRBV7-9 and TRBJ1-4): DTGVSQNPRHKITKRGQNVTFRCDPISEHNRLYWYRQTLGQGPEFLTYFQNEAQLEKSRLLSDRFSAERPKGSFSTLEIQRTEQGDSAMYLCASSLGSGNEKLFFGSGTQLSVL.